The clone carrying this T cell receptor (beta chain) was seen repeatedly, ten times or more. Antigen specificity is unknown. The data stem from a study of CD8 T cells in ankylosing spondylitis. V lost 9 bases and J 1 base, leaving 12 bases between the germline ends. Germline-derived CDR1 and CDR2 are SNHLY and FYNNEI. CDR3 length: 14 amino acids. TCRdb reprocessed the 5' RACE reads with MiXCR, giving one entry per CDR3 protein. There are 230,000 or so distinct CDR3 sequences in the sample; 20% to 30% occur only once, and 0.5% to 0.75% lies in the top ten. General observations from the study: Characteristic, it appeared, of ankylosing spondylitis blood was a TCR beta motif of eight highly homologous variants. Enrichment of disease-linked clones was reportedly significant in matched ankylosing spondylitis synovial fluid. A subset of motif variants has previously been described in the synovial fluid and blood of reactive arthritis.

This TCR came from a male donor with ankylosing spondylitis or in good health (not recorded which). V gene TRBV2 combines with J gene TRBJ2-2; D might be TRBD1 or TRBD2, each matching 5 bases. Sequenced: blood, either unsorted or a sorted T cell fraction (not recorded which). The CDR3 nucleotides are TGTGCCAGTATCCGGGACCAGAACACCGGGGAGCTGTTTTTT. Its translation is CASIRDQNTGELFF.